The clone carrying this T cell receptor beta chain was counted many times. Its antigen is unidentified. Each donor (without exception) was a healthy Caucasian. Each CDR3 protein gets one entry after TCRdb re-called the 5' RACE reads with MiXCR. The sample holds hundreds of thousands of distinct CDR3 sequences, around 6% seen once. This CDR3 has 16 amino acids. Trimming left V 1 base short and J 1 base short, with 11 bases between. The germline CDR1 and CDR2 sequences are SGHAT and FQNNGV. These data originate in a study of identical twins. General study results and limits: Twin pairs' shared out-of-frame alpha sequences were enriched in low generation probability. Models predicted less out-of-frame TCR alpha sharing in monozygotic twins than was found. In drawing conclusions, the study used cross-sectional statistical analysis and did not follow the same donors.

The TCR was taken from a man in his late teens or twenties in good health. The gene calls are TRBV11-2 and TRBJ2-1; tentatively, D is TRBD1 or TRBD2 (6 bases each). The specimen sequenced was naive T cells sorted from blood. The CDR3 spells CASSLAGGTSYNEQFF. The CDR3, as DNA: TGTGCCAGCAGCTTAGCTGGCGGGACATCCTACAATGAGCAGTTCTTC.